This T cell receptor (beta chain) appears in the sequencing data of a study of T-cell memory formation after mild COVID-19. Turning to the study itself: There were largely donor-specific TCR clusters. Findings and caveats of the study: Whereas later expanders leaned CD4+, clones contracting day 15 to 85 showed a balanced CD4/CD8 makeup. CM and EM subsets held most contracting CD4+ clones; EMRA held CD8+ ones. Researchers could not confirm that second-wave clones peaking on day 37 targeted SARS-CoV-2.

A word on this clonotype: Its antigen is still unknown.

The CDR3 covers 11 residues. CDR1 is DFQATT and CDR2 is SNEGSKA in the germline V gene (reference sequence). The germline V and J ends were trimmed by 1 base and 12 bases, with 10 bases remaining between them. TCRdb re-called the 5' RACE reads with MiXCR, one entry per CDR3 protein. The sample contains hundreds of thousands of distinct CDR3 sequences, roughly 15% of which appear only once. Sequencing used PBMCs or a T cell subset sorted from them (not recorded which). The TCR sequence derives from a man aged 18-30 years who had mild COVID-19 (a few samples of this study predate the infection). Cell type and time point are not known. This chain joins TRBV20-1 and TRBJ2-1; TRBD1 is a possible D gene (5 bases). CDR3 loop: CSARVGPGQFF. The CDR3 DNA is TGCAGTGCTAGAGTGGGGCCTGGGCAGTTCTTC.